This T cell receptor (beta chain) was sequenced for a study of T-cell memory formation after mild COVID-19. Germline V gene data show CDR1 as SGHDN and CDR2 as FVKESK. The germline V and J ends were trimmed by 1 base and 3 bases, with 7 bases remaining between them. This CDR3 is 13 amino acids long. TCRdb re-called the 5' RACE reads with MiXCR, one entry per CDR3 protein. This table has approximately 500,000 distinct CDR3 sequences, roughly 23% appearing once. J is TRBJ2-7 and V is TRBV14; D remains ambiguous. The receptor was derived from an adult woman who had mild COVID-19 (a few samples of this study predate the infection). Cell type and time point are not known. The sequenced material came from PBMCs or a T cell subset sorted from them (not recorded which). The CDR3, as DNA: TGTGCCAGCAGCCAAGGCGGCATCTACGAGCAGTACTTC. Residues: CASSQGGIYEQYF.